A selection of T cell receptor beta chains follows, all from one sample in a study of cytomegalovirus exposure and HLA in healthy donors. Repertoires were generated with immunoSEQ multiplex PCR, while TCRdb's copy carries only in-frame clones and drops some. Here the sample spans some 160,000 clones, around 77% being singletons. Sample: PBMCs. Receptors were obtained from a middle-aged man in good health and CMV-seropositive. Each CDR3 is given with its conserved first and last residue. A D gene is named only where the DNA matches it firmly. Clone size, where shown, is once, few, many, or a class for clones that have expanded.

D gene: -
V gene: TRBV19
clone size: -
J gene: TRBJ1-2
CDR3 DNA: TGTGCCAGTAGCCCAGGTTACTCTTATGGCTGCCCCTTC
CDR3 protein: CASSPGYSYGCPF

D gene: TRBD1
V gene: TRBV5-4
clone size: few
J gene: TRBJ1-1
CDR3 DNA: TGTGCCAGCAGCTTGTCCCGGGACAGGAACACTGAAGCTTTCTTT
CDR3 protein: CASSLSRDRNTEAFF

D gene: TRBD1
V gene: TRBV4-3
clone size: -
J gene: TRBJ1-2
CDR3 DNA: TGCGCCAGCAGCCAGATACAGGGGTCTGGCTACACCTTC
CDR3 protein: CASSQIQGSGYTF

D gene: -
V gene: TRBV21-1
clone size: few
J gene: TRBJ2-3
CDR3 DNA: TGTGCCAGCAGCAAAGAGGCGGGACAGGCGTCCACAGATACGCAGTATTTT
CDR3 protein: CASSKEAGQASTDTQYF

D gene: -
V gene: TRBV19
clone size: once
J gene: TRBJ1-5
CDR3 DNA: TGTGCCAGTAGTTATACAGTAGGCTCCAATCAGCCCCAGCATTTT
CDR3 protein: CASSYTVGSNQPQHF

D gene: TRBD1
V gene: TRBV13
clone size: -
J gene: TRBJ2-7
CDR3 DNA: TGTGCCAGCAGCCTTAGAGGACAGGTCTACGAGCAGTACTTC
CDR3 protein: CASSLRGQVYEQYF

D gene: TRBD2
V gene: TRBV18
clone size: -
J gene: TRBJ2-3
CDR3 DNA: TGTGCCAGCTCACCACCTTCGAGCGGGGAATATACGCAGTATTTT
CDR3 protein: CASSPPSSGEYTQYF

D gene: -
V gene: TRBV6-5
clone size: -
J gene: TRBJ2-7
CDR3 DNA: TGTGCCAGCAGCCAGGCCGCTTCCTACGAGCAGTACTTC
CDR3 protein: CASSQAASYEQYF

D gene: TRBD1
V gene: TRBV10-3
clone size: -
J gene: TRBJ2-7
CDR3 DNA: TGTGCCATCAGTGCTACCGGGACAGGGGTCTCCTACGAGCAGTACTTC
CDR3 protein: CAISATGTGVSYEQYF

D gene: -
V gene: TRBV7-8
clone size: few
J gene: TRBJ2-2
CDR3 DNA: TGTGCCAGCAGCTCTCTAGCGAACACCGGGGAGCTGTTTTTT
CDR3 protein: CASSSLANTGELFF

D gene: -
V gene: TRBV30
clone size: few
J gene: TRBJ1-6
CDR3 DNA: TGTGCCTGGAGCCGACAATTAGGCTATAATTCACCCCTCCACTTT
CDR3 protein: CAWSRQLGYNSPLHF

D gene: TRBD2
V gene: TRBV10-3
clone size: -
J gene: TRBJ2-5
CDR3 DNA: TGTGCCATCAGTGGAGCGGGGGGACTTCAAGAGACCCAGTACTTC
CDR3 protein: CAISGAGGLQETQYF

D gene: TRBD2
V gene: TRBV2
clone size: -
J gene: TRBJ2-1
CDR3 DNA: TGTGCCAGCAGTCAAACTAGCGGGGGGGCGGGTGAGCAGTTCTTC
CDR3 protein: CASSQTSGGAGEQFF

D gene: -
V gene: TRBV28
clone size: -
J gene: TRBJ1-3
CDR3 DNA: TGTGCCAGCAGTTTATCAGGGGCTGACACCATATATTTT
CDR3 protein: CASSLSGADTIYF

D gene: -
V gene: TRBV9
clone size: -
J gene: TRBJ1-1
CDR3 DNA: TGTGCCAGCAGCGCACTATGGGACTCCCGCACTGAAGCTTTCTTT
CDR3 protein: CASSALWDSRTEAFF

D gene: TRBD2
V gene: TRBV5-4
clone size: -
J gene: TRBJ2-4
CDR3 DNA: TGTGCCAGCAGCTTGCGGCTAGCGGGGGGGGTAGCCAAAAACATTCAGTACTTC
CDR3 protein: CASSLRLAGGVAKNIQYF

D gene: -
V gene: TRBV2
clone size: -
J gene: TRBJ1-3
CDR3 DNA: TGTGCCAGCAGTTTTCGGCGGGGAAGCTCTGGAAACACCATATATTTT
CDR3 protein: CASSFRRGSSGNTIYF

D gene: -
V gene: TRBV6-5
clone size: -
J gene: TRBJ2-7
CDR3 DNA: TGTGCCAGCAGAAAAGAGTCGGGGAGCTCCTACGAGCAGTACTTC
CDR3 protein: CASRKESGSSYEQYF

D gene: TRBD1
V gene: TRBV5-1
clone size: -
J gene: TRBJ2-7
CDR3 DNA: TGCGCCAGCAGCCTAAGGACAGGGCGCGACGAGCAGTACTTC
CDR3 protein: CASSLRTGRDEQYF

D gene: -
V gene: TRBV18
clone size: once
J gene: TRBJ1-1
CDR3 DNA: TGTGCCAGCTCACCACCGGGGCTCAGAAGGGGGGGCACTGAAGCTTTCTTT
CDR3 protein: CASSPPGLRRGGTEAFF

D gene: -
V gene: TRBV18
clone size: -
J gene: TRBJ2-5
CDR3 DNA: TGTGCCAGCTCACCCCCAGGGAAAGGGGCGAAAGAGACCCAGTACTTC
CDR3 protein: CASSPPGKGAKETQYF

D gene: -
V gene: TRBV19
clone size: -
J gene: TRBJ1-5
CDR3 DNA: TGTGCCAGTAGTTTGGACTACAATCAGCCCCAGCATTTT
CDR3 protein: CASSLDYNQPQHF

D gene: -
V gene: TRBV5-6
clone size: -
J gene: TRBJ2-7
CDR3 DNA: TGTGCCAGCAGCTTGGGGGCGTCCATCTACGAGCAGTACTTC
CDR3 protein: CASSLGASIYEQYF

D gene: TRBD1
V gene: TRBV7-2
clone size: -
J gene: TRBJ2-1
CDR3 DNA: TGTGCCAGCAGTCAAAGGGGGACAGGGGCTTACAATGAGCAGTTCTTC
CDR3 protein: CASSQRGTGAYNEQFF

D gene: TRBD1
V gene: TRBV19
clone size: -
J gene: TRBJ2-1
CDR3 DNA: TGTGCCAGTAGTAGGCTAGGGACAGGGGTCTACAATGAGCAGTTCTTC
CDR3 protein: CASSRLGTGVYNEQFF

D gene: TRBD1
V gene: TRBV9
clone size: few
J gene: TRBJ1-1
CDR3 DNA: TGTGCCAGCAGCGCGACAGGGGGCGCCAACACTGAAGCTTTCTTT
CDR3 protein: CASSATGGANTEAFF

D gene: -
V gene: TRBV5-6
clone size: -
J gene: TRBJ1-4
CDR3 DNA: TGTGCCAGCAGCGTGAGGGCCCTCGAGGATGAAAAACTGTTTTTT
CDR3 protein: CASSVRALEDEKLFF

D gene: -
V gene: TRBV5-1
clone size: -
J gene: TRBJ1-1
CDR3 DNA: TGCGCCAGCACCCTAGAGGGCAGGGGCACTGAAGCTTTCTTT
CDR3 protein: CASTLEGRGTEAFF

D gene: -
V gene: TRBV6-6
clone size: -
J gene: TRBJ1-3
CDR3 DNA: TGTGCCAGCAGGTCCGACGGAGACTCTGGAAACACCATATATTTT
CDR3 protein: CASRSDGDSGNTIYF

D gene: TRBD2
V gene: TRBV7-9
clone size: once
J gene: TRBJ2-2
CDR3 DNA: TGTGCCAGGACTAGCGGTCGGGTCGGGGAGCTGTTTTTT
CDR3 protein: CARTSGRVGELFF

D gene: -
V gene: TRBV19
clone size: -
J gene: TRBJ1-2
CDR3 DNA: TGTGCCACCGTCGGACAGATATTATATGGCTACACCTTC
CDR3 protein: CATVGQILYGYTF

D gene: TRBD1
V gene: TRBV5-1
clone size: once
J gene: TRBJ1-4
CDR3 DNA: TGCGCCAGCAGCTTGGGACAGGGGGATGAAAAACTGTTTTTT
CDR3 protein: CASSLGQGDEKLFF

D gene: TRBD2
V gene: TRBV5-1
clone size: once
J gene: TRBJ2-7
CDR3 DNA: TGCGCCAGCAGCGCAAGCGGGGGTCGCTCCTACGAGCAGTACTTC
CDR3 protein: CASSASGGRSYEQYF

D gene: -
V gene: TRBV4-3
clone size: -
J gene: TRBJ1-3
CDR3 DNA: TGCGCCAGCAGCCAAGATCCTGAGGGATCTGGAAACACCATATATTTT
CDR3 protein: CASSQDPEGSGNTIYF

D gene: -
V gene: TRBV15
clone size: -
J gene: TRBJ2-5
CDR3 DNA: TGTGCCACCAGCAGAAGGACACCTGAGACCCAGTACTTC
CDR3 protein: CATSRRTPETQYF

D gene: TRBD2
V gene: TRBV28
clone size: -
J gene: TRBJ2-2
CDR3 DNA: TGTGCCAGCAGTCCCCCCTGGGGGGGATACACCGGGGAGCTGTTTTTT
CDR3 protein: CASSPPWGGYTGELFF

D gene: TRBD1
V gene: TRBV29-1
clone size: -
J gene: TRBJ2-4
CDR3 DNA: TGCAGCGTTGGGGACAGGGCCAAAAACATTCAGTACTTC
CDR3 protein: CSVGDRAKNIQYF

D gene: -
V gene: TRBV19
clone size: -
J gene: TRBJ1-2
CDR3 DNA: TGTGCCAGTAGTAGCCGGACAGCTAACTATGGCTACACCTTC
CDR3 protein: CASSSRTANYGYTF

D gene: TRBD1
V gene: TRBV29-1
clone size: -
J gene: TRBJ1-4
CDR3 DNA: TGCAGCTCGAGAACCGGGACAGGGGATCAAAAACTGTTTTTT
CDR3 protein: CSSRTGTGDQKLFF

D gene: TRBD1
V gene: TRBV30
clone size: -
J gene: TRBJ1-3
CDR3 DNA: TGTGCCTGGAGAGAAGCTAACAGGGGGTTCACAAATACCATATATTTT
CDR3 protein: CAWREANRGFTNTIYF

D gene: TRBD1
V gene: TRBV10-3
clone size: -
J gene: TRBJ1-5
CDR3 DNA: TGTGCCATCAGTGCCAGGGGGCCGGGGCTTTCCAATCAGCCCCAGCATTTT
CDR3 protein: CAISARGPGLSNQPQHF